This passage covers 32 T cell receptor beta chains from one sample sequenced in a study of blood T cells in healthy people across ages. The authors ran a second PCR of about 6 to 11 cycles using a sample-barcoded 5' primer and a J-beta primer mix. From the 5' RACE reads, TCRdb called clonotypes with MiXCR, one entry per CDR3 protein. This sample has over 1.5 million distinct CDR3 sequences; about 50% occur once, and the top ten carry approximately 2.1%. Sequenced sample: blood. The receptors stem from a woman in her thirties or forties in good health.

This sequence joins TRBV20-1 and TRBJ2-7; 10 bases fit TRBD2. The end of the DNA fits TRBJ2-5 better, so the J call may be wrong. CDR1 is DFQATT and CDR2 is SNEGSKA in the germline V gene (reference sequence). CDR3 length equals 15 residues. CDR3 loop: CSALKRGGFRETQYF. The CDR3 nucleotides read TGCAGTGCTTTAAAGCGGGGGGGCTTTAGGGAGACCCAGTACTTC.

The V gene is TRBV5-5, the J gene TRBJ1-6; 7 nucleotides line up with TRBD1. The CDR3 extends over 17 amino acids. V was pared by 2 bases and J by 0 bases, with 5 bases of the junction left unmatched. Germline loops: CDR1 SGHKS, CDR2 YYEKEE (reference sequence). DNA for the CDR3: TGTGCCAGCAGCTTACGGGACAGTCACTCCTATAATTCACCCCTCCACTTT. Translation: CASSLRDSHSYNSPLHF.

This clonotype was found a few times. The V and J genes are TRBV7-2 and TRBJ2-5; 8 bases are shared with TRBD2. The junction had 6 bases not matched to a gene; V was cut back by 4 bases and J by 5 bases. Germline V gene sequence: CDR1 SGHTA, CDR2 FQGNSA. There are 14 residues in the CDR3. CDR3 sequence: CASSSGGPGETQYF. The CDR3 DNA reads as TGTGCCAGCAGCTCGGGGGGGCCGGGTGAGACCCAGTACTTC.

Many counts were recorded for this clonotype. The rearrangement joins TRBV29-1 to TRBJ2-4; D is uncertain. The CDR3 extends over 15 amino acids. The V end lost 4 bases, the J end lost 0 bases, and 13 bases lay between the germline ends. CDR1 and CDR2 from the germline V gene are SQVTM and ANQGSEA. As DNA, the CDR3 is TGCAGCGTTGTCTACACACCGCCAGCCAAAAACATTCAGTACTTC. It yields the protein CSVVYTPPAKNIQYF.

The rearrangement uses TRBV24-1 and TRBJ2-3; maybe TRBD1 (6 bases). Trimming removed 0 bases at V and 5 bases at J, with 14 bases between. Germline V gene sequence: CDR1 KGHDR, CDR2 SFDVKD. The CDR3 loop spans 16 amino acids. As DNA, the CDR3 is TGTGCCACCAGTGATTTGTCAGGGGCAGAGAAAGATACGCAGTATTTT. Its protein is CATSDLSGAEKDTQYF.

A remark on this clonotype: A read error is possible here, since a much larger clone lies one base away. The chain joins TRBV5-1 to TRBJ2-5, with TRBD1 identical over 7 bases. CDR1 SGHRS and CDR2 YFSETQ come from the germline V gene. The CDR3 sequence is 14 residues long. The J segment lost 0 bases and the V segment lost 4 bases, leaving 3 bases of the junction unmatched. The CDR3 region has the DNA TGCGCCAGCAGCGAGGGACAGCACCAAGAGACCCAGTACTTC. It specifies CASSEGQHQETQYF.

CDR3 DNA: TGTGCCAGCAGCTTGACAGGGGGATCCTATTCCTACGAGCAGTACTTC. This encodes CASSLTGGSYSYEQYF. The chain uses TRBV5-5 and TRBJ2-7; TRBD1 matches at 8 bases. J lost 1 base, V lost 1 base, and 7 bases had no gene match. The CDR3 length is 16 residues. Per germline, CDR1 SGHKS and CDR2 YYEKEE (reference sequence).

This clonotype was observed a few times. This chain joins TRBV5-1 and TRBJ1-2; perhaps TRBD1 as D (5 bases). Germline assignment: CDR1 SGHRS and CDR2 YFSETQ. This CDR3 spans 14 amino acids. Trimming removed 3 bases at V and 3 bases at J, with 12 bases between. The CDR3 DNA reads TGCGCCAGCAGCTGGGGCGGGACTTACTATGGCTACACCTTC. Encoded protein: CASSWGGTYYGYTF.

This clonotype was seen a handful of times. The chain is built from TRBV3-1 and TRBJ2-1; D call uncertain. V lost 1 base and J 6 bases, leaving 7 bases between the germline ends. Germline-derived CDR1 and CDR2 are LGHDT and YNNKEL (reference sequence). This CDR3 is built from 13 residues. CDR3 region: CASSQASGNEQFF. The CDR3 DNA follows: TGTGCCAGCAGCCAAGCTTCTGGCAATGAGCAGTTCTTC.

The DNA for the CDR3 is TGTGCCAGCCGAACCACGATAGGACAGCAGGCTTATGGCTACACCTTC. This sequence encodes CASRTTIGQQAYGYTF. The chain is built from TRBV28 and TRBJ1-2, with TRBD1 as a possible D gene (6 bases). There are 16 residues in the CDR3. CDR1 MDHEN and CDR2 SYDVKM come from the germline V gene. The germline V and J ends were trimmed by 8 bases and 5 bases, with 24 bases remaining between them.

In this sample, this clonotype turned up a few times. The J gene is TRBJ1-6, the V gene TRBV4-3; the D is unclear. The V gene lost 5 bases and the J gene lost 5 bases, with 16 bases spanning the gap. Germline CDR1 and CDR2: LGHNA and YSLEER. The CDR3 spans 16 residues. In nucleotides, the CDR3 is TGCGCCAGCAGCTCGATCGGGATCGGGGATAATTCACCCCTCCACTTT. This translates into CASSSIGIGDNSPLHF.

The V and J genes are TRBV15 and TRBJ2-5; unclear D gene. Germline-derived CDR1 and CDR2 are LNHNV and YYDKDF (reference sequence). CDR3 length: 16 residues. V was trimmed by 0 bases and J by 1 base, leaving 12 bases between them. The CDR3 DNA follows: TGTGCCACCAGCAGAGATACGGCAGGATCCCAAGAGACCCAGTACTTC. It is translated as CATSRDTAGSQETQYF.

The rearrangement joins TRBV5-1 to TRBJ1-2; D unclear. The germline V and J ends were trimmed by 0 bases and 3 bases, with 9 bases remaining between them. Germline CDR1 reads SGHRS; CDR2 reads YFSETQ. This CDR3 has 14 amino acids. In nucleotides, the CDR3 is TGCGCCAGCAGCTTGGATGTTCAGGACTATGGCTACACCTTC. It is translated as CASSLDVQDYGYTF.

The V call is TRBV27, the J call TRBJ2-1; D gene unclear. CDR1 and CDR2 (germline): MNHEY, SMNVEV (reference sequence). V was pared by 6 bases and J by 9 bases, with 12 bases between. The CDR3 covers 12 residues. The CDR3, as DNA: TGTGCCAGCAGACCAGCAGGTGGTGAGCAGTTCTTC. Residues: CASRPAGGEQFF.

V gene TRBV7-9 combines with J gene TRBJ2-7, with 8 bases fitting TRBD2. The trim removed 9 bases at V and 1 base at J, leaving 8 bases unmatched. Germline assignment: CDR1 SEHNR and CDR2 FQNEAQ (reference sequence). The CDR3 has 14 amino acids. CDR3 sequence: CASRKSGGSYEQYF. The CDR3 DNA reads TGTGCCAGTCGTAAAAGCGGGGGATCCTACGAGCAGTACTTC.

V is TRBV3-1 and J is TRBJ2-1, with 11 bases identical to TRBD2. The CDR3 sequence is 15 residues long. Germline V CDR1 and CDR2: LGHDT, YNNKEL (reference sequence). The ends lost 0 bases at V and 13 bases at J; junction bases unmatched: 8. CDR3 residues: CASSQDSGGAKTQFF. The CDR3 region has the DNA TGTGCCAGCAGCCAAGATAGCGGGGGGGCGAAGACCCAGTTCTTC.

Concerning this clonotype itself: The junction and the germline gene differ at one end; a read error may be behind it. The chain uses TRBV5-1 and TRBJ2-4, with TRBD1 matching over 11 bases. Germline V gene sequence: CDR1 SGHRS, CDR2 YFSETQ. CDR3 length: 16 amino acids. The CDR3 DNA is TGCGCCAGCACAGGAAATGGACAGGGGGCCAAAAACACTCAGTACTTC. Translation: CASTGNGQGAKNTQYF.

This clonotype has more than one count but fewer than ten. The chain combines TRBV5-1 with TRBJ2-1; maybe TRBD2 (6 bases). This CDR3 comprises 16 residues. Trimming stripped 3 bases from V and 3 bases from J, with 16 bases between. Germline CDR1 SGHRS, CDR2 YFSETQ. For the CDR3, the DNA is TGCGCCAGCAGCTCGGGACTCCTATCGAACTACAATGAGCAGTTCTTC. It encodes CASSSGLLSNYNEQFF.

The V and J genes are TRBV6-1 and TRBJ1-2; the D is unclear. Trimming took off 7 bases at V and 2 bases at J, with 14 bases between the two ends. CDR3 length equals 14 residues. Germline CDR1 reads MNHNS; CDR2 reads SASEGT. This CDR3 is CASNPFGKNYGYTF. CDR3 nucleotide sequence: TGTGCCAGCAACCCCTTTGGGAAAAACTATGGCTACACCTTC.

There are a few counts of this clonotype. The CDR3: CASSQGWKGEKEEKLFF. The CDR3 DNA reads as TGCGCCAGCAGCCAAGGGTGGAAGGGGGAAAAAGAAGAAAAACTGTTTTTT. The chain combines TRBV5-1 with TRBJ1-4; D might be TRBD1 (6 bases). Between the trimmed V and J ends, which lost 4 bases and 8 bases, there was a span of 24 bases. The CDR3 extends over 17 amino acids. Germline V gene data show CDR1 as SGHRS and CDR2 as YFSETQ.

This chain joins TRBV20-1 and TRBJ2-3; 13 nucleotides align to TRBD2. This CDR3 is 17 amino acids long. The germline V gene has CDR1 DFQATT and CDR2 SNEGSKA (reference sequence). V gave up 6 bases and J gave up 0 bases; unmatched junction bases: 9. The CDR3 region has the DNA TGCAGTGCCGGGACTAGCGGGGCACCTTCTAGCACAGATACGCAGTATTTT. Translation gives CSAGTSGAPSSTDTQYF.

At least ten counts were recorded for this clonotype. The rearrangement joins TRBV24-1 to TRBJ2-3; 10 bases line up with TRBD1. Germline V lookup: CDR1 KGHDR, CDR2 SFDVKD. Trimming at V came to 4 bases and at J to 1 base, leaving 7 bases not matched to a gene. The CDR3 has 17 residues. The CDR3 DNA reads TGTGCCACCAGTGACCCGACCGGGACAGGGGGCACAGATACGCAGTATTTT. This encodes CATSDPTGTGGTDTQYF.

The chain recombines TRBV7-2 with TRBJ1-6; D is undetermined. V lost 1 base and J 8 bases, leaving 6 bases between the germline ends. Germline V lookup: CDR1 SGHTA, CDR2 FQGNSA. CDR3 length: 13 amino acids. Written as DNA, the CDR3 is TGTGCCAGCAGCTTAGAGTGGGATTCACCCCTCCACTTT. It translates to CASSLEWDSPLHF.

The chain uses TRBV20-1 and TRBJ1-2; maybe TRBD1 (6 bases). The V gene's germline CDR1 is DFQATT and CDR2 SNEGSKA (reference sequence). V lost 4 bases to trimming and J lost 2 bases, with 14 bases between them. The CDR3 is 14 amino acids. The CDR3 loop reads CSATHRGPNYGYTF. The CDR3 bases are TGCAGTGCTACCCATCGGGGGCCCAACTATGGCTACACCTTC.

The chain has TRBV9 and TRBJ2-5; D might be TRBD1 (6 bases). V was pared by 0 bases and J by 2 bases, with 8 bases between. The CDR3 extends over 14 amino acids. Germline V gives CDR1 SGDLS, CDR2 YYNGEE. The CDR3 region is CASSVGQAQETQYF. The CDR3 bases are TGTGCCAGCAGCGTAGGACAGGCTCAAGAGACCCAGTACTTC.

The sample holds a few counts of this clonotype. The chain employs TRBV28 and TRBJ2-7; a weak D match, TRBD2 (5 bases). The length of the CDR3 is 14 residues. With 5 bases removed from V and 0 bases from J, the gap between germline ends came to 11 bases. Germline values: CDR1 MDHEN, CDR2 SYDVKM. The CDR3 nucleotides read TGTGCCAGCAGTGGGAGATGGAGCTCCTACGAGCAGTACTTC. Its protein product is CASSGRWSSYEQYF.

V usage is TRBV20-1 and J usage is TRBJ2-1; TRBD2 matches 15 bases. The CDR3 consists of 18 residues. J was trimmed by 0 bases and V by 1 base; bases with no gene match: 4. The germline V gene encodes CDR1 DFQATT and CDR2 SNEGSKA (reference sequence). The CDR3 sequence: CSARAGTSGGFSYNEQFF. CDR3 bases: TGCAGTGCTAGAGCTGGGACTAGCGGGGGGTTCTCCTACAATGAGCAGTTCTTC.

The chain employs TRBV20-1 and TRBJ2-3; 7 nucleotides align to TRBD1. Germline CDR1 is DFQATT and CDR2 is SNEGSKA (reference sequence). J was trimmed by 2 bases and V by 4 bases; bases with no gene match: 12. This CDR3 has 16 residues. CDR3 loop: CSANVPGQRITDTQYF. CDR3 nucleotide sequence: TGCAGTGCTAACGTCCCGGGACAGAGAATCACAGATACGCAGTATTTT.

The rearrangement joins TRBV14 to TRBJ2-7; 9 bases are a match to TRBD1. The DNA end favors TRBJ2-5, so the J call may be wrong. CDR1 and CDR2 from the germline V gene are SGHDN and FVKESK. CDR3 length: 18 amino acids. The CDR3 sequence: CASSQELHWGQGEETQYF. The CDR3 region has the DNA TGTGCCAGCAGCCAAGAGTTGCATTGGGGACAGGGCGAAGAGACCCAGTACTTC.

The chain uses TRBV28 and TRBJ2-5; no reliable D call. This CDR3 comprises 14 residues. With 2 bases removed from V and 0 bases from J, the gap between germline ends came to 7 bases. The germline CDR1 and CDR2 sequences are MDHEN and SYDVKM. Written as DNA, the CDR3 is TGTGCCAGCAGTTTAGTGTGGGACCAAGAGACCCAGTACTTC. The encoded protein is CASSLVWDQETQYF.

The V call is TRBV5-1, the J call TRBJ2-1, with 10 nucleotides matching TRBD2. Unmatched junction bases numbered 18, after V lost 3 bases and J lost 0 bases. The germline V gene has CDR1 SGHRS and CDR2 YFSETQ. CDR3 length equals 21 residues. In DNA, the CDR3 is TGCGCCAGCAGCTGTTCGGGATGCGGACTAGCGGATGAACCCTCCTACAATGAGCAGTTCTTC. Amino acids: CASSCSGCGLADEPSYNEQFF. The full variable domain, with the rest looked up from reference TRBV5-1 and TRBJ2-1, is KAGVTQTPRYLIKTRGQQVTLSCSPISGHRSVSWYQQTPGQGLQFLFEYFSETQRNKGNFPGRFSGRQFSNSRSEMNVSTLELGDSALYLCASSCSGCGLADEPSYNEQFFGPGTRLTVL.

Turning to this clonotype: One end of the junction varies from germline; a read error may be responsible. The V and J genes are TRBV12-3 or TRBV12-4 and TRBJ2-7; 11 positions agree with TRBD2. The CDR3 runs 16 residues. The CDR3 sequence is CAGSLGTSGGFYEQYF. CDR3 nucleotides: TGTGCCGGCAGTTTGGGTACTAGCGGGGGTTTCTACGAGCAGTACTTC.